This TCR beta chain is drawn from a study of T-cell reconstitution after alpha-beta-depleted transplantation in children. Unique molecular identifiers featured in how the TCRbeta library was prepared. From the PCR reads, TCRdb called clonotypes with MiXCR, one entry per CDR3 protein. Of about 610,000 distinct CDR3 sequences in the sample, roughly a tenth were seen once. This clonotype was seen many times. The sequencing used PBMCs from the stem cell graft donor, collected from the stem cell graft. The TCR comes from a human donor who donated a stem cell graft to a child with acute myeloid leukemia.

For the CDR3, the DNA is TGCAGTGCTAGAGAAGGGACAGGGGGCGGGGTATGGCAGTTCTTC. It is translated as CSAREGTGGGVWQFF. The rearrangement joins TRBV20-1 to TRBJ2-1, with 12 bases lining up with TRBD1. This CDR3 spans 15 amino acids. CDR1 is DFQATT, CDR2 SNEGSKA, per germline (reference sequence). Trimming cost V 0 bases and J 12 bases; bases outside gene matches: 9.